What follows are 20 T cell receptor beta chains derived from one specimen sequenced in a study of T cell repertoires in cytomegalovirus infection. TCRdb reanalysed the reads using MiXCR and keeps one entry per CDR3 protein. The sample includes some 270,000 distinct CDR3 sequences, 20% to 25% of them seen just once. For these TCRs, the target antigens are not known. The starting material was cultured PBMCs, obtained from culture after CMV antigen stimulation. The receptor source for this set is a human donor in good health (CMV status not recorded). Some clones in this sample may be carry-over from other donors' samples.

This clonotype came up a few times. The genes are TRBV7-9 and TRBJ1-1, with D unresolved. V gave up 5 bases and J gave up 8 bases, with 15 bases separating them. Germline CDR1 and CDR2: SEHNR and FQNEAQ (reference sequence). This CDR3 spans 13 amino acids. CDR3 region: CASSPPIIWEAFF. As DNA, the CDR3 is TGTGCCAGCAGCCCGCCGATAATTTGGGAAGCTTTCTTT.

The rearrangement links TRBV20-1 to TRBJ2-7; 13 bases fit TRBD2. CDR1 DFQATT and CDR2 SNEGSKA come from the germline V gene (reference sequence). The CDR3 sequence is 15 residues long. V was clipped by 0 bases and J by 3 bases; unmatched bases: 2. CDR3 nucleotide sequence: TGCAGTGCTAGAGATAGGACTAGCGGGAGCTACGAGCAGTACTTC. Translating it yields CSARDRTSGSYEQYF.

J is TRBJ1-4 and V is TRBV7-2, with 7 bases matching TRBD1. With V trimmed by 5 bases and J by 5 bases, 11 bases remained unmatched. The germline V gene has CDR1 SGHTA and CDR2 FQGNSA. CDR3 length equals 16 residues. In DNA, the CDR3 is TGTGCCAGCAGCCCCGGACAGGACAGGAGAAATGAAAAACTGTTTTTT. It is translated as CASSPGQDRRNEKLFF.

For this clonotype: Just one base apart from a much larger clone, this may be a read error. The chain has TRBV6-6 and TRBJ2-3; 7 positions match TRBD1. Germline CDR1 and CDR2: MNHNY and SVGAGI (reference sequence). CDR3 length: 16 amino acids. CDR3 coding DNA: TGTGCCAGCAGTTACTCGAGGGACAGCTACACAGTTACGCAGTATTTT. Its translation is CASSYSRDSYTVTQYF.

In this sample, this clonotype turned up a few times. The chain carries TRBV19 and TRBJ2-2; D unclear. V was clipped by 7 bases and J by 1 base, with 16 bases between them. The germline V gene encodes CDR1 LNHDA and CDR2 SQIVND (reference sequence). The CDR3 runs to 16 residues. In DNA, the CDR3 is TGTGCCAGTACCCATAGGGCGCAGATGAACACCGGGGAGCTGTTTTTT. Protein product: CASTHRAQMNTGELFF.

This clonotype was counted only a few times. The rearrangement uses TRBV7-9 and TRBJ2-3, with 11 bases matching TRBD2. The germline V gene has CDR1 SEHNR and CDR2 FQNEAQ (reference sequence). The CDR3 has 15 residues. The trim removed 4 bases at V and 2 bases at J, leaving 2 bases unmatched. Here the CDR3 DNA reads TGTGCCAGCAGCTCGGGACTAGCGGTCACAGATACGCAGTATTTT. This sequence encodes CASSSGLAVTDTQYF.

CDR3 residues: CASSSGGLPNYEQYF. CDR3 coding DNA: TGTGCCAGCAGTTCAGGTGGACTACCCAACTACGAGCAGTACTTC. The rearrangement links TRBV12-3 or TRBV12-4 to TRBJ2-7; maybe TRBD2 (6 bases). CDR3 length equals 15 residues. V dropped 4 bases and J dropped 3 bases, with 16 bases sitting between them.

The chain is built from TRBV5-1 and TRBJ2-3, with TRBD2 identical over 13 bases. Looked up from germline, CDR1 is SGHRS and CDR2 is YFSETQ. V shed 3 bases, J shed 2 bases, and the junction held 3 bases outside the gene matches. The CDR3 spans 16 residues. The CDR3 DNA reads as TGCGCCAGCAGCTCAGGACTAGCGGGGGCCACAGATACGCAGTATTTT. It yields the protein CASSSGLAGATDTQYF.

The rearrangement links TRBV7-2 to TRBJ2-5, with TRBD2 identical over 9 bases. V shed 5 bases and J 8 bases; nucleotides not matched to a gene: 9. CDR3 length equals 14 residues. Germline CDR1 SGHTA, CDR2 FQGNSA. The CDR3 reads CASSGSGSTRTQYF. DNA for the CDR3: TGTGCCAGCAGCGGTAGCGGGAGCACGCGTACCCAGTACTTC.

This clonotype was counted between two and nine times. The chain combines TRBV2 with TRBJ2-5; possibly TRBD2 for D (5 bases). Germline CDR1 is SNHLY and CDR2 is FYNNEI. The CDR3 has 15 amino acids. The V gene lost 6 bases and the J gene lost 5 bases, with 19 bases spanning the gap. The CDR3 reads CASSQAPGIQETQYF. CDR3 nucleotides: TGTGCCAGCAGCCAAGCCCCCGGGATTCAGGAGACCCAGTACTTC.

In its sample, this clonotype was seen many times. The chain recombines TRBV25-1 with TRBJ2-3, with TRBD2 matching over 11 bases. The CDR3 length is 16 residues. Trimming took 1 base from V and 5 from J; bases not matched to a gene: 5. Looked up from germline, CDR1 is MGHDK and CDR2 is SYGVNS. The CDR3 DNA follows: TGTGCCAGCAGTGAATCCACTAGCGGGAGAATAGATACGCAGTATTTT. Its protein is CASSESTSGRIDTQYF.

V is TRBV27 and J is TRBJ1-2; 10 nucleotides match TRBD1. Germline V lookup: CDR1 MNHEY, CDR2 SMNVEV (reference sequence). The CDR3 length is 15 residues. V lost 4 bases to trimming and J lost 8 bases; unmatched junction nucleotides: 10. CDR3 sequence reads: CASSYEPGQGTGYTF. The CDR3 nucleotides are TGTGCCAGCAGTTACGAACCGGGACAGGGGACGGGCTACACCTTC.

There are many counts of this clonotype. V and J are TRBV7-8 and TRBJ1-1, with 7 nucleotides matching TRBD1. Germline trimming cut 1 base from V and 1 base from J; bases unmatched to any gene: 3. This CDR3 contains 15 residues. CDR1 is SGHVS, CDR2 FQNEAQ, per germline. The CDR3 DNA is TGTGCCAGCAGCTTAGTCCGACAGGGGAACACTGAAGCTTTCTTT. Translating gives CASSLVRQGNTEAFF.

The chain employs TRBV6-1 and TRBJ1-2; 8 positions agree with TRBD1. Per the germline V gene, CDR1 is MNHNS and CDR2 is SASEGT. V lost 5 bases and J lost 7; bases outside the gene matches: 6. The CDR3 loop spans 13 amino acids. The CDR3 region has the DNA TGTGCCAGCAGTCAACGACAGGGGACTGGCTACACCTTC. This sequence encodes CASSQRQGTGYTF.

The CDR3 DNA follows: TGTGCCAGCTCACCAGAAGAGGAGGACAATAGGGCAGATACGCAGTATTTT. It yields the protein CASSPEEEDNRADTQYF. The chain links TRBV18 to TRBJ2-3; D assignment may be TRBD1 or TRBD2 (5 bases each). The V end lost 2 bases, the J end lost 4 bases, and 19 bases lay between the germline ends. This CDR3 has 17 residues. Germline values: CDR1 KGHSH, CDR2 LQKENI. The full variable domain, completed using reference TRBV18 and TRBJ2-3, is NAGVMQNPRHLVRRRGQEARLRCSPMKGHSHVYWYRQLPEEGLKFMVYLQKENIIDESGMPKERFSAEFPKEGPSILRIQQVVRGDSAAYFCASSPEEEDNRADTQYFGPGTRLTVL.

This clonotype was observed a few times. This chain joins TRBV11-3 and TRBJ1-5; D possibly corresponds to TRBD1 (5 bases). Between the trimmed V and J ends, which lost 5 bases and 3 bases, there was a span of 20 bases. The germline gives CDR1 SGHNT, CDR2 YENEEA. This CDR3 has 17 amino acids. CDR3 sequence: CASSPVLGRGSNQPQHF. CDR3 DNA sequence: TGTGCCAGCAGCCCAGTACTCGGAAGGGGATCCAATCAGCCCCAGCATTTT.

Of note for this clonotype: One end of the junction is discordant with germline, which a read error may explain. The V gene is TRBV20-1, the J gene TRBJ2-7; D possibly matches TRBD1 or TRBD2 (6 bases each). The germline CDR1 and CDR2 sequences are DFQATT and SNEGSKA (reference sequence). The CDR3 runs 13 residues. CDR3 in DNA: TGCCGTGCGGGATGGGGGGCGACAGTCGAGCAGTACTTC. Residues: CRAGWGATVEQYF.

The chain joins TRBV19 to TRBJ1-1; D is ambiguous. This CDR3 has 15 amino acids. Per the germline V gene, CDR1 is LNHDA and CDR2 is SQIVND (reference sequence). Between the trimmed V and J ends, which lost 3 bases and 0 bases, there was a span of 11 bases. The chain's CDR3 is CASSIYPRLNTEAFF. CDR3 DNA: TGTGCCAGTAGTATTTACCCCCGACTGAACACTGAAGCTTTCTTT.

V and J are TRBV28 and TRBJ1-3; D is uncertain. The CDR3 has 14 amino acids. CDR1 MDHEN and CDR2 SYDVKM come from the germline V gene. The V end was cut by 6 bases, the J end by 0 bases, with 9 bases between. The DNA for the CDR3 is TGTGCCAGCAGCTCCGGTTCCTCTGGAAACACCATATATTTT. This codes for CASSSGSSGNTIYF.

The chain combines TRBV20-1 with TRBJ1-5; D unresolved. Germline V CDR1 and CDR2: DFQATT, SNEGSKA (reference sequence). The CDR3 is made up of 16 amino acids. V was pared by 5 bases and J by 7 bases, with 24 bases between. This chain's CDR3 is CSALPLGEGKDQPQHF. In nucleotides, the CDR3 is TGCAGTGCTCTCCCCCTGGGTGAGGGAAAGGACCAGCCCCAGCATTTT.